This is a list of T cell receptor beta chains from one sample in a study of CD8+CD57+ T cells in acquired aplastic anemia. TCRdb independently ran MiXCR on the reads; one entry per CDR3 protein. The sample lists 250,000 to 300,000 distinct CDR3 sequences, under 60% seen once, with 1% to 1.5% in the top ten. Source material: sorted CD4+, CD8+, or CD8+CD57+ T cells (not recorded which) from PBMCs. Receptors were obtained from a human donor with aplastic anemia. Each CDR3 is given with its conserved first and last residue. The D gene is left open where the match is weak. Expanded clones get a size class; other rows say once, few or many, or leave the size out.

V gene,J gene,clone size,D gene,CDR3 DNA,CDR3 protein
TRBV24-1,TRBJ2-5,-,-,TGTGCCACCAGTGACCTGGGCCTCACGCAGACCCAGTACTTC,CATSDLGLTQTQYF
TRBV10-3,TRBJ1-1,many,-,TGTGCCATCAGTGATCAAGGGATGAGGGCTTTCTTT,CAISDQGMRAFF
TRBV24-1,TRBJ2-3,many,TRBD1,TGTGCCACCAGTGACCCGGGACAGGGGCGTGGACATACGCAGTATTTT,CATSDPGQGRGHTQYF
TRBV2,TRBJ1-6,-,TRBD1,TGTGCCAGCAGTGAAGAGGGGGCGACCTATAATTCACCCCTCCACTTT,CASSEEGATYNSPLHF
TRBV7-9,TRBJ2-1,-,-,TGTGCCAGCAGCCCCCGACAGGGGGCGACGACTAGCGGCTCCTACAATGAGCAGTTCTTC,CASSPRQGATTSGSYNEQFF
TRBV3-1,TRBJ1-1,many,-,TGTGCCAGCAGCCGAACAGGGAGGGTGAACACTGAAGCTTTCTTT,CASSRTGRVNTEAFF
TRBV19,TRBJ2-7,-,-,TGTGCCAGTAGTATAGACGGCGCTACCTACGAGCAGTACTTC,CASSIDGATYEQYF
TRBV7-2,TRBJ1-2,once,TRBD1,TGTGCCAGCAGCCCCCGGACAGGGGGAGGCTACACCTTC,CASSPRTGGGYTF
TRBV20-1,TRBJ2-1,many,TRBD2,TGCAGTGCTAGTTCGGGGGGTGAGCAGTTCTTC,CSASSGGEQFF
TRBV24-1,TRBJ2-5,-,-,TGTGCCACCAGTGACCTTCTGAGGACAGGGGCGGGGGGAGAGACCCAGTACTTC,CATSDLLRTGAGGETQYF
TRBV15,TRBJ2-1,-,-,TGTGCCACCAGCGGAGAGGCATTGAGCTCCTACAATGAGCAGTTCTTC,CATSGEALSSYNEQFF
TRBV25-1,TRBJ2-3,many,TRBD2,TGTGCCAGCAGCGACCTTGGACTAGCGGGAGTAGCAGATACGCAGTATTTT,CASSDLGLAGVADTQYF
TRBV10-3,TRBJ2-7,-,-,TGTGCCATCAGTGAGTCGGGGGACCCCCGCTACGAGCAGTACTTC,CAISESGDPRYEQYF
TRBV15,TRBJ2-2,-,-,TGTGCCGCCAGCAGTGACGTATACACCGGGGAGCTGTTTTTT,CAASSDVYTGELFF
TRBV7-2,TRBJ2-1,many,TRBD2,TGTGCCAGCAGCTTAGACGGGGGGGGCCTCCCGTATGAGCAGTTCTTC,CASSLDGGGLPYEQFF
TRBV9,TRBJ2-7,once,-,TGTGCCAGCAGCGTAGATTTTTCTTTC,CASSVDFSF
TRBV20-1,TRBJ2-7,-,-,TGCAGTGCCCCGGTGTATGGGGTAAGTGCCTACGAGCAGTACTTC,CSAPVYGVSAYEQYF
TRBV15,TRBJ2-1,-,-,TGTGCCACGAGGATAGGGGCTTATGATGAGCAGTTCTTC,CATRIGAYDEQFF
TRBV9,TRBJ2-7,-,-,TGTGCCAGCAGCGTTCAACCTTTGAACTACGAGCAGTACTTC,CASSVQPLNYEQYF
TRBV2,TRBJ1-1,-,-,TGTGCCAGCAGCTCCGGGACACCGAGGACTGAAGCTTTCTTT,CASSSGTPRTEAFF
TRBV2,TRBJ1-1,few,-,TGTGCCAGCAGCCTCACCGGAGCTTTCTTT,CASSLTGAFF
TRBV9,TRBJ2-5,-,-,TGTGCCAGCAGTTGGGACCGACAAGAGACCCAGTACTTC,CASSWDRQETQYF
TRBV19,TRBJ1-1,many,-,TGTGCCACCCACGGGACTGGGGGTGCTGAAGCTTTCTTT,CATHGTGGAEAFF
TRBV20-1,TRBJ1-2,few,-,TGCAGTGCTTACAGGGAGAGGTATGGCTACACCTTC,CSAYRERYGYTF
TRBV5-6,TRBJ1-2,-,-,TGTGCCAGCAGCCAACCGGGACAAGTCTATGGCTACACCTTC,CASSQPGQVYGYTF
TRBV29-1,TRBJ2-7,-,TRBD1,TGCAGCGTTGCGACAGGGACCTTTCACGAGCAGTACTTC,CSVATGTFHEQYF
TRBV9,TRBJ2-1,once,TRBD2,TGTGCCAGCTCACCTACACCGGGACTAGCGGGAGGGAGCTCCTACAATGGGCAGTTCTTC,CASSPTPGLAGGSSYNGQFF
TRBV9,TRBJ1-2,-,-,TGTGCCAGCAGCAGTCGACCTTATGGCTACACCTTC,CASSSRPYGYTF
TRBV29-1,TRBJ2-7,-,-,TGCAGCGTTGGGGTCAGCTCCTACGAGCAGTACTTC,CSVGVSSYEQYF
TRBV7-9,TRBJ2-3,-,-,TGTGCCAGCAGCCAAGTGGGACCAGCCCAAGATACGCAGTATTTT,CASSQVGPAQDTQYF
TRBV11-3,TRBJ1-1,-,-,TGTGCCAGCAGCCTTAGCAGCAGGATGAACACTGAAGCTTTCTTT,CASSLSSRMNTEAFF
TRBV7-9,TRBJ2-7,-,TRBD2,TGTGCGTGGGAGCGGGAGGGCCATGACGAGCAGTACTTC,CAWEREGHDEQYF
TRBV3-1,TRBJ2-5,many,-,TGTGCCAGCAGCCAATTCGCGGGACCCGAGACCCAGTACTTC,CASSQFAGPETQYF
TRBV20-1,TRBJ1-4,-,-,TGCAGTGCTACTTCGGCCCGTCCCGCCGAAAAACTGTTTTTT,CSATSARPAEKLFF
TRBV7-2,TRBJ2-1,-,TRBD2,TGTGCCAGCAGCTTAGACGGGACTAGCGGCCTCGGGGAGCAGTTCTTC,CASSLDGTSGLGEQFF
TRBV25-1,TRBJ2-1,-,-,TGTGCCAGCAGTGAACGGGTAGGGGGTAATGAGCAGTTCTTC,CASSERVGGNEQFF
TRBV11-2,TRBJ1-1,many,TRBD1,TGTGCCAGCAGCTTCTACAGGGGTCCCACTGAAGCTTTCTTT,CASSFYRGPTEAFF
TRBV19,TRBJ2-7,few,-,TGTGCCAGTAGTTCCTCGGGCGACTACGAGCAGTACTTC,CASSSSGDYEQYF
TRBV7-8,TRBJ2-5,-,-,TGTGCCAGCAGGGAGAGGGGAGAGACCCAGTACTTC,CASRERGETQYF
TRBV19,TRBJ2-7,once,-,TGTGCCAGTGGGATCCCTCACTACGAGCAGTACTTC,CASGIPHYEQYF
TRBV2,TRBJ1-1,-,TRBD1,TGTGCCAGCAGTCGGGGGACAGGGGGACGGATAGAAGCTTTCTTT,CASSRGTGGRIEAFF
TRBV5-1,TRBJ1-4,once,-,TGCGCCAGCAGCTTGGCTGAAATGACAGAACCCCATTTT,CASSLAEMTEPHF